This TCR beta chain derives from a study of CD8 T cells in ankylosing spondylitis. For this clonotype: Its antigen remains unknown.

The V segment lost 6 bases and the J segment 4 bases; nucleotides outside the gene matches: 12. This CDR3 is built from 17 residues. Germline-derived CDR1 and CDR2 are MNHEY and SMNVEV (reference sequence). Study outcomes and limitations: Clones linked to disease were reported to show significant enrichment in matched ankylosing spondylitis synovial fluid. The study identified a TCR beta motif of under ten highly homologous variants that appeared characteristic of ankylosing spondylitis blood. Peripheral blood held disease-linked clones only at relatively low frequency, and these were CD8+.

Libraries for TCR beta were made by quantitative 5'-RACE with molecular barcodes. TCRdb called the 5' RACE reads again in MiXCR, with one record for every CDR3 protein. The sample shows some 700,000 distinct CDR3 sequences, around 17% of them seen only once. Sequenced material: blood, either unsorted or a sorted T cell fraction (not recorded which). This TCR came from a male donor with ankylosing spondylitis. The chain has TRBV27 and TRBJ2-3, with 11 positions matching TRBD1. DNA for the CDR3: TGTGCCAGCAGCCCCAAATGGGACAGGGGGGTTCCAGATACGCAGTATTTT. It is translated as CASSPKWDRGVPDTQYF.